The rows below give T cell receptor beta chains drawn from one sample of a study of cytomegalovirus exposure and HLA in healthy donors. Clones were sequenced by immunoSEQ multiplex PCR, and TCRdb holds only the in-frame ones, with some missing. The table shows 160,000 or so clones, with around nine tenths occurring only once. The sequenced sample consisted of PBMCs. The receptors shown here come from a woman aged 30 to 39 in good health and CMV-seronegative. The CDR3 runs from the conserved cysteine through the conserved F or W. A D gene is named only where the DNA matches it firmly. Where a row states a size, it is once, few, many or the class of an expanded clone; other rows omit it.

TRBJ2-7 TRBD1 TRBV11-2 NA CASSFLTGTGGSEQYF TGTGCCAGCAGCTTTCTAACCGGGACAGGGGGCTCCGAGCAGTACTTC
TRBJ2-3 TRBD1 TRBV13 NA CASSSTGTELDTQYF TGTGCCAGCAGCTCAACCGGGACAGAACTAGATACGCAGTATTTT
TRBJ1-2 TRBD1 TRBV2 NA CASSETGGGYGYTF TGTGCCAGCAGTGAAACAGGGGGCGGCTATGGCTACACCTTC
TRBJ2-7 TRBD2 TRBV18 few CASSPTSGDAYEQYF TGTGCCAGCTCACCTACTAGCGGGGACGCCTACGAGCAGTACTTC
TRBJ2-5 TRBD2 TRBV4-2 NA CASSQEFAGGVQETQYF TGTGCCAGCAGCCAAGAGTTTGCCGGGGGGGTCCAAGAGACCCAGTACTTC
TRBJ2-7 TRBD2 TRBV9 NA CASSAPGRYEQYF TGTGCCAGCAGCGCCCCCGGGAGGTACGAGCAGTACTTC
TRBJ1-2 TRBD1 TRBV5-6 NA CASSLVAIDRGYGYTF TGTGCCAGCAGCTTGGTGGCCATAGACAGGGGCTATGGCTACACCTTC
TRBJ2-5 NA TRBV7-9 NA CASSLTRQETQYF TGTGCCAGCAGCTTAACTAGGCAAGAGACCCAGTACTTC
TRBJ2-7 NA TRBV6-5 few CASRQGPVYEQYF TGTGCCAGCAGGCAGGGGCCGGTCTACGAGCAGTACTTC
TRBJ1-3 TRBD1 TRBV29-1 once CSVSGTGKWGESTIYF TGCAGCGTGTCCGGGACAGGGAAATGGGGAGAAAGCACCATATATTTT
TRBJ2-7 NA TRBV5-6 NA CASSLGAGSYEQYF TGTGCCAGCAGCTTGGGGGCAGGATCCTACGAGCAGTACTTC
TRBJ2-7 NA TRBV7-9 NA CASSPPGSYEQYF TGTGCCAGCAGCCCCCCGGGAAGCTACGAGCAGTACTTC
TRBJ1-2 NA TRBV20-1 NA CSASNSHGYTF TGCAGTGCTAGCAACAGCCATGGCTACACCTTC
TRBJ1-1 NA TRBV6-5 NA CASRSAGFNTEAFF TGTGCCAGCAGATCCGCAGGGTTCAACACTGAAGCTTTCTTT
TRBJ1-1 NA TRBV6-5 NA CASSPTASGTEAFF TGTGCCAGCAGTCCGACAGCCTCGGGTACTGAAGCTTTCTTT
TRBJ2-7 TRBD1 TRBV5-1 NA CASSLGQGLTYEQYF TGCGCCAGCAGCTTGGGACAGGGGCTTACCTACGAGCAGTACTTC
TRBJ1-5 NA TRBV6-1 NA CASSEWGGYQPQHF TGTGCCAGCAGTGAATGGGGGGGTTATCAGCCCCAGCATTTT
TRBJ2-7 NA TRBV6-1 once CASSEGFGFRSYEQYF TGTGCCAGCAGTGAAGGTTTCGGGTTCAGATCCTACGAGCAGTACTTC
TRBJ2-6 TRBD1 TRBV2 NA CASSEDRGRIISGANVLTF TGTGCCAGCAGTGAGGACAGGGGGCGAATCATCTCTGGGGCCAACGTCCTGACTTTC
TRBJ1-1 TRBD1 TRBV9 NA CASRQGTEGEAFF TGTGCCAGTCGACAGGGCACGGAGGGTGAAGCTTTCTTT
TRBJ2-5 TRBD1 TRBV5-4 once CAVPQGETQYF TGTGCCGTCCCACAGGGGGAGACCCAGTACTTC
TRBJ1-5 TRBD1 TRBV2 NA CASSPDRVMDQPQHF TGTGCCAGCAGTCCAGACAGGGTCATGGATCAGCCCCAGCATTTT
TRBJ1-5 NA TRBV6-1 NA CASSEDSLGGARQPQHF TGTGCCAGCAGTGAAGACTCGCTGGGCGGGGCTAGGCAGCCCCAGCATTTT
TRBJ1-4 NA TRBV27 NA CASSFGFFREREKLFF TGTGCCAGCAGTTTTGGATTTTTCAGGGAAAGGGAAAAACTGTTTTTT
TRBJ1-2 TRBD1 TRBV9 NA CASSVTGGRGYTF TGTGCCAGCAGCGTCACAGGGGGCCGGGGCTACACCTTC
TRBJ1-3 NA TRBV15 NA CATGAAPGNTIYF TGTGCCACCGGGGCGGCCCCGGGAAACACCATATATTTT
TRBJ2-7 TRBD1 TRBV7-2 NA CASSLARLGQGAYEQYF TGTGCCAGCAGCTTAGCCCGGCTGGGACAGGGGGCCTACGAGCAGTACTTC
TRBJ1-1 NA TRBV7-8 NA CASSSGQDTEAFF TGTGCCAGCAGCTCGGGACAAGACACTGAAGCTTTCTTT
TRBJ2-1 TRBD1 TRBV29-1 NA CSVMPRDSLYNEQFF TGCAGCGTCATGCCCCGGGACAGCTTATACAATGAGCAGTTCTTC
TRBJ2-7 TRBD1 TRBV2 NA CASSLRWDRGEQYF TGTGCCAGCAGTCTTCGGTGGGACAGGGGCGAGCAGTACTTC
TRBJ2-2 TRBD1 TRBV19 NA CASSVRAGGLAGELFF TGTGCCAGTAGTGTTCGGGCAGGGGGTTTAGCCGGGGAGCTGTTTTTT
TRBJ2-5 TRBD2 TRBV2 NA CASRGLGSGVGETQYF TGTGCCAGCAGAGGTCTTGGTAGCGGGGTTGGAGAGACCCAGTACTTC
TRBJ2-7 TRBD2 TRBV30 NA CAWSGGGSSYEQYF TGTGCCTGGAGTGGGGGGGGGAGCTCCTACGAGCAGTACTTC
TRBJ2-7 TRBD1 TRBV6-6 NA CASRQDRGLEQYF TGTGCCAGCAGACAGGACAGGGGGCTTGAGCAGTACTTC
TRBJ1-2 NA TRBV7-2 once CASSVNRNENYGYTF TGTGCCAGCAGCGTAAACAGGAATGAGAACTATGGCTACACCTTC
TRBJ2-2 TRBD1 TRBV4-1 NA CASSRSDRGGGELFF TGCGCCAGCAGCCGATCGGACAGGGGGGGCGGGGAGCTGTTTTTT
TRBJ2-1 TRBD1 TRBV5-1 NA CASSKTPGQGGDPSYNEQFF TGCGCCAGCAGCAAAACACCGGGACAGGGGGGAGATCCATCCTACAATGAGCAGTTCTTC
TRBJ1-1 NA TRBV10-3 NA CAISEFGQTEAFF TGTGCCATCAGTGAGTTCGGACAGACTGAAGCTTTCTTT
TRBJ2-4 NA TRBV5-6 NA CASSLVGQGSENIQYF TGTGCCAGCAGCTTGGTCGGGCAGGGAAGCGAAAACATTCAGTACTTC
TRBJ2-1 NA TRBV25-1 NA CASRATASGLSYNEQFF TGTGCCAGCAGGGCAACAGCTTCGGGACTTTCCTACAATGAGCAGTTCTTC
TRBJ1-2 NA TRBV2 few CASMPFVGGYTF TGTGCCAGCATGCCTTTCGTCGGTGGCTACACCTTC
TRBJ2-7 TRBD2 TRBV27 NA CASTRGGLDEQYF TGTGCCAGCACCCGGGGGGGCCTCGACGAGCAGTACTTC
TRBJ1-1 NA TRBV5-6 NA CASSRWGPNTEAFF TGTGCCAGCAGCCGTTGGGGCCCGAACACTGAAGCTTTCTTT
TRBJ1-2 TRBD1 TRBV19 NA CASSTSGGNYGYTF TGTGCCAGTAGTACCTCAGGGGGTAACTATGGCTACACCTTC
TRBJ2-5 NA TRBV7-6 NA CASSLDRETQYF TGTGCCAGCAGCTTAGACAGAGAGACCCAGTACTTC
TRBJ1-2 TRBD1 TRBV18 few CASSPKTGVGSAPYSYTF TGTGCCAGCTCACCTAAGACAGGGGTAGGATCTGCCCCCTATAGCTACACCTTC
TRBJ1-2 NA TRBV10-1 NA CASSDEGSGYGYTF TGCGCCAGCAGTGATGAGGGATCAGGCTATGGCTACACCTTC
TRBJ1-4 NA TRBV12-1 NA CASRRTGAPNEKLFF TGTGCCAGCAGACGGACAGGGGCGCCTAATGAAAAACTGTTTTTT
TRBJ1-1 TRBD1 TRBV6-5 NA CASRPLTGANTEAFF TGTGCCAGCAGGCCCCTAACAGGGGCAAACACTGAAGCTTTCTTT
TRBJ1-4 TRBD1 TRBV4-3 NA CASSQEGTGGEKLFF TGCGCCAGCAGCCAAGAAGGGACAGGGGGTGAAAAACTGTTTTTT
TRBJ2-2 NA TRBV6-6 NA CASTHSGLSGELFF TGTGCCAGCACCCACTCGGGTTTGTCGGGGGAGCTGTTTTTT